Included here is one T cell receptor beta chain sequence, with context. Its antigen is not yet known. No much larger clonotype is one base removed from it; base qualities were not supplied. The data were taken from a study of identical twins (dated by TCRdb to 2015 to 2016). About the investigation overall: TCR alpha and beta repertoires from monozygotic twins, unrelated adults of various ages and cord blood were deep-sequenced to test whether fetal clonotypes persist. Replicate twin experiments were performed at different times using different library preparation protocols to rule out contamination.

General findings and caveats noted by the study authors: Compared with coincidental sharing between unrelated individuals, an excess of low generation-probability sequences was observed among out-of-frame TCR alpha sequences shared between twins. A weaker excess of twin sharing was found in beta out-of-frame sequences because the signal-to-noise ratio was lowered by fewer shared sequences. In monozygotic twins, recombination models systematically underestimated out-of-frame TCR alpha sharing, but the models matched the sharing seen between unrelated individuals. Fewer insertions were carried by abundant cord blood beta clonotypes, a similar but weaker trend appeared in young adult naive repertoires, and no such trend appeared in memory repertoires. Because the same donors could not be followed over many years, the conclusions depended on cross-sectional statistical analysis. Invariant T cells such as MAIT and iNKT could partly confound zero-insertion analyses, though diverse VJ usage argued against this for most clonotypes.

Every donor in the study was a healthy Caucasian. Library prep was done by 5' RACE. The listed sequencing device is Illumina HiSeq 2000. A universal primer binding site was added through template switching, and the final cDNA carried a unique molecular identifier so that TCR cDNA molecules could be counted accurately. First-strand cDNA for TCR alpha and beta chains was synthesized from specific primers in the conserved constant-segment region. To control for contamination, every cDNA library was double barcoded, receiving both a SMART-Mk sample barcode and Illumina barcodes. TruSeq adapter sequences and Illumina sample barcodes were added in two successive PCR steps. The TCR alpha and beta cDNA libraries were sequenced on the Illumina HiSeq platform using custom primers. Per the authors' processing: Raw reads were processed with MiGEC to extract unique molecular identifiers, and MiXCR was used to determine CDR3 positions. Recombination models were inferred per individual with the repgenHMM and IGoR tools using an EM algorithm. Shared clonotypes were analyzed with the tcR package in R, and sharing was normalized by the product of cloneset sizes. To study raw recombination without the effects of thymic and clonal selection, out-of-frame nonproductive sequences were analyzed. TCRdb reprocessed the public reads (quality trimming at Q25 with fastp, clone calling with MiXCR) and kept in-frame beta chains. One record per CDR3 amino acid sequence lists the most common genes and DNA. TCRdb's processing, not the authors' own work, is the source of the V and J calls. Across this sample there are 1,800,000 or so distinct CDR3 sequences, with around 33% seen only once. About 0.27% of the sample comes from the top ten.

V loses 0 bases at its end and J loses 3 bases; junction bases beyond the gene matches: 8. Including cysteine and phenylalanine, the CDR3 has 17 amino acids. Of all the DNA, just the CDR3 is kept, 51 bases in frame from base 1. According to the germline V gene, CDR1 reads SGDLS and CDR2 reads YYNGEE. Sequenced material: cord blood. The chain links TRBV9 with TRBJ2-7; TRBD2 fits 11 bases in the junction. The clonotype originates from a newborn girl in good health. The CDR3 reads CASSVGTTSGSLYEQYF. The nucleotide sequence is TGTGCCAGCAGCGTAGGCACCACTAGCGGGAGTCTCTACGAGCAGTACTTC.